These T cell receptor beta chains were read from a single sample in a study of vaccination and CD4 T cells after COVID-19. These receptors' targets are unknown. TCRdb processed the PCR reads anew with MiXCR; each CDR3 protein has one entry. The sample carries about 13,000 distinct CDR3 sequences, approximately 81% recorded once. The starting material was CD4+ T cells from blood, cultured in vitro, obtained after SARS-CoV-2 vaccination. These receptors all come from a human donor who received a COVID-19 vaccine. CDR3s include the opening cysteine and the closing phenylalanine or tryptophan. A D gene is named only where the DNA matches it firmly. The listing skips clone size in some rows; elsewhere it reads once, few, many or a size class.

V gene: TRBV15
D gene: .
CDR3 length: 14
clone size: .
J gene: TRBJ1-4
CDR3 DNA: TGTGCCACCGCCGTAGGGACAACTAATGAAAAACTGTTTTTT
CDR3 protein: CATAVGTTNEKLFF

V gene: TRBV19
D gene: .
CDR3 length: 15
clone size: .
J gene: TRBJ1-2
CDR3 DNA: TGTGCCAGTACTCGGGACTTCACCAAGGGTACTGGCTACACCTTC
CDR3 protein: CASTRDFTKGTGYTF

V gene: TRBV6-1
D gene: TRBD1
CDR3 length: 19
clone size: .
J gene: TRBJ1-5
CDR3 DNA: TGTGCCAGCAGTGAAGGAGGGACAGGTTTACCTTATAGCAATCAGCCCCAGCATTTT
CDR3 protein: CASSEGGTGLPYSNQPQHF

V gene: TRBV20-1
D gene: .
CDR3 length: 18
clone size: .
J gene: TRBJ1-2
CDR3 DNA: TGCAGTGCTAGAGATTTAGCTGGGACACCGAATACTAACTATGGCTACACCTTC
CDR3 protein: CSARDLAGTPNTNYGYTF

V gene: TRBV20-1
D gene: .
CDR3 length: 15
clone size: .
J gene: TRBJ1-1
CDR3 DNA: TGCAGTGCTAGAGCCCGGGACGGGCTCCTTGGGGAAGCTTTCTTT
CDR3 protein: CSARARDGLLGEAFF

V gene: TRBV20-1
D gene: .
CDR3 length: 15
clone size: few
J gene: TRBJ2-5
CDR3 DNA: TGCAGTGCTAGGCCTTCGGGTATAGTACGGGAGACCCAGTACTTC
CDR3 protein: CSARPSGIVRETQYF

V gene: TRBV20-1
D gene: .
CDR3 length: 13
clone size: .
J gene: TRBJ1-5
CDR3 DNA: TGCAGTGCTAGGGTAGGGGGCAATCAGCCCCAGCATTTT
CDR3 protein: CSARVGGNQPQHF

V gene: TRBV20-1
D gene: .
CDR3 length: 15
clone size: .
J gene: TRBJ1-5
CDR3 DNA: TGCAGTGCTAGAGGGTCAGGGCCGGGGCACCAGCCCCAGCATTTT
CDR3 protein: CSARGSGPGHQPQHF

V gene: TRBV7-7
D gene: TRBD1
CDR3 length: 14
clone size: .
J gene: TRBJ2-5
CDR3 DNA: TGTGCCAGCAGCACCGGGACAGGGAAAGAGACCCAGTACTTC
CDR3 protein: CASSTGTGKETQYF

V gene: TRBV19
D gene: TRBD1
CDR3 length: 14
clone size: .
J gene: TRBJ1-2
CDR3 DNA: TGTGCCAGTAGTCCAAGAGACAGGGAGGACGGCTACACCTTC
CDR3 protein: CASSPRDREDGYTF

V gene: TRBV20-1
D gene: TRBD1
CDR3 length: 13
clone size: .
J gene: TRBJ2-5
CDR3 DNA: TGCAGTGCTAGAGATTGGACAGGGGAGACCCAGTACTTC
CDR3 protein: CSARDWTGETQYF

V gene: TRBV2
D gene: TRBD1
CDR3 length: 17
clone size: .
J gene: TRBJ1-1
CDR3 DNA: TGTGCCAGCAGCCTCATGACAGGGGGGATTTTTGGGACTGAAGCTTTCTTT
CDR3 protein: CASSLMTGGIFGTEAFF

V gene: TRBV7-8
D gene: TRBD2
CDR3 length: 15
clone size: .
J gene: TRBJ2-5
CDR3 DNA: TGTGCCAGCAGCCAAGCGGGGGCTGTGGGAGAGACCCAGTACTTC
CDR3 protein: CASSQAGAVGETQYF

V gene: TRBV11-2
D gene: .
CDR3 length: 14
clone size: few
J gene: TRBJ1-5
CDR3 DNA: TGTGCCAGCAGCTTATCGGGGGCCAATCAGCCCCAGCATTTT
CDR3 protein: CASSLSGANQPQHF

V gene: TRBV20-1
D gene: TRBD1
CDR3 length: 14
clone size: .
J gene: TRBJ1-3
CDR3 DNA: TGCAGTGCAAGCAGAACAGGGGACGGAAACACCATATATTTT
CDR3 protein: CSASRTGDGNTIYF

V gene: TRBV18
D gene: TRBD1
CDR3 length: 15
clone size: .
J gene: TRBJ2-7
CDR3 DNA: TGTGCCAGCTCACGACAGGGGTTTCGCTCCTACGAGCAGTACTTC
CDR3 protein: CASSRQGFRSYEQYF

V gene: TRBV6-2/TRBV6-3
D gene: .
CDR3 length: 14
clone size: once
J gene: TRBJ2-5
CDR3 DNA: TGTGCCAGCAGCCCGGCGGCAGGCCAAGAGACCCAGTACTTC
CDR3 protein: CASSPAAGQETQYF

V gene: TRBV12-3/TRBV12-4
D gene: .
CDR3 length: 18
clone size: .
J gene: TRBJ1-6
CDR3 DNA: TGTGCCAGCAGTCGCACGGGGTGGCGAAGCTCCTATAATTCACCCCTCCACTTT
CDR3 protein: CASSRTGWRSSYNSPLHF

V gene: TRBV12-3/TRBV12-4
D gene: TRBD2
CDR3 length: 15
clone size: .
J gene: TRBJ2-1
CDR3 DNA: TGTGCCAGCAGGATAGCGGGGGGGCTTTTGAATGAGCAGTTCTTC
CDR3 protein: CASRIAGGLLNEQFF

V gene: TRBV5-6
D gene: .
CDR3 length: 14
clone size: .
J gene: TRBJ1-2
CDR3 DNA: TGTGCCAGCAGCCAAGAATTAAGGAACTATGGCTACACCTTC
CDR3 protein: CASSQELRNYGYTF

V gene: TRBV19
D gene: .
CDR3 length: 13
clone size: .
J gene: TRBJ1-2
CDR3 DNA: TGTGCCAGTAGTAGTCCAGGAATCTATGGCTACACCTTC
CDR3 protein: CASSSPGIYGYTF

V gene: TRBV6-1
D gene: .
CDR3 length: 12
clone size: once
J gene: TRBJ1-3
CDR3 DNA: TGTGCCGGCCTCGTATCTGGAAACACCATATATTTT
CDR3 protein: CAGLVSGNTIYF

V gene: TRBV10-1
D gene: .
CDR3 length: 13
clone size: once
J gene: TRBJ1-6
CDR3 DNA: TGCGCCAGCAGTGGAGGGGATAATTCACCCCTCCACTTT
CDR3 protein: CASSGGDNSPLHF

V gene: TRBV30
D gene: .
CDR3 length: 12
clone size: large
J gene: TRBJ1-2
CDR3 DNA: TGTGCCTGGAGGGCCAAGGGGGGCGGCTACACCTTC
CDR3 protein: CAWRAKGGGYTF

V gene: TRBV20-1
D gene: TRBD1
CDR3 length: 15
clone size: .
J gene: TRBJ2-5
CDR3 DNA: TGCAGTGCTATACCGGGACAGGGCCTTATGGAGACCCAGTACTTC
CDR3 protein: CSAIPGQGLMETQYF

V gene: TRBV6-1
D gene: .
CDR3 length: 12
clone size: .
J gene: TRBJ2-1
CDR3 DNA: TGTGCCAGCAGTGACTTCCGTAATGAGCAGTTCTTC
CDR3 protein: CASSDFRNEQFF

V gene: TRBV7-8
D gene: .
CDR3 length: 13
clone size: .
J gene: TRBJ1-1
CDR3 DNA: TGTGCCAGCAGCTTAGCGCTGGGCACTGAAGCTTTCTTT
CDR3 protein: CASSLALGTEAFF

V gene: TRBV12-3/TRBV12-4
D gene: TRBD1
CDR3 length: 18
clone size: few
J gene: TRBJ1-6
CDR3 DNA: TGTGCCAGCAGTCGCACAGGGGGTCAAAGCTCCTATAATTCACCCCTCCACTTT
CDR3 protein: CASSRTGGQSSYNSPLHF

V gene: TRBV7-5
D gene: .
CDR3 length: 16
clone size: .
J gene: TRBJ1-1
CDR3 DNA: .
CDR3 protein: CISVSEGLQGNTEAFF

V gene: TRBV25-1
D gene: .
CDR3 length: 17
clone size: .
J gene: TRBJ1-2
CDR3 DNA: TGTGCCAGCAGTGAGCTAAAGGGTATAGGCACGGGCTATGGCTACACCTTC
CDR3 protein: CASSELKGIGTGYGYTF

V gene: TRBV29-1
D gene: .
CDR3 length: 12
clone size: .
J gene: TRBJ1-2
CDR3 DNA: TGCAGCGTTGAGCGGGAACGGTATGGCTACACCTTC
CDR3 protein: CSVERERYGYTF

V gene: TRBV20-1
D gene: TRBD2
CDR3 length: 17
clone size: .
J gene: TRBJ2-7
CDR3 DNA: TGCAGTGCTAGGATTCCGGGACTAGCGGGGGGGACTTACGAGCAGTACTTC
CDR3 protein: CSARIPGLAGGTYEQYF

V gene: TRBV7-8
D gene: TRBD1
CDR3 length: 14
clone size: .
J gene: TRBJ1-1
CDR3 DNA: TGTGCCAGCGCCCTAGTTGGAACAGGGGCTGAAGCTTTCTTT
CDR3 protein: CASALVGTGAEAFF

V gene: TRBV6-1
D gene: TRBD1
CDR3 length: 13
clone size: .
J gene: TRBJ1-5
CDR3 DNA: TGTGCCAGCAGGTTGACAGGGAATCAGCCCCAGCATTTT
CDR3 protein: CASRLTGNQPQHF

V gene: TRBV19
D gene: .
CDR3 length: 16
clone size: .
J gene: TRBJ1-5
CDR3 DNA: TGTGCCAGTAGTATAACGACAGGATATAGCAATCAGCCCCAGCATTTT
CDR3 protein: CASSITTGYSNQPQHF

V gene: TRBV19
D gene: .
CDR3 length: 15
clone size: .
J gene: TRBJ1-5
CDR3 DNA: TGTGCCAGTAGTACAACTCCGAAGGGCGGTCAGCCCCAGCATTTT
CDR3 protein: CASSTTPKGGQPQHF

V gene: TRBV24-1
D gene: TRBD1
CDR3 length: 16
clone size: .
J gene: TRBJ1-5
CDR3 DNA: TGTGCCACCAGTGAAAACAGGGGCTATAGCAATCAGCCCCAGCATTTT
CDR3 protein: CATSENRGYSNQPQHF

V gene: TRBV20-1
D gene: TRBD1
CDR3 length: 14
clone size: .
J gene: TRBJ1-2
CDR3 DNA: TGCAGTGCTAGGGGGGACAGGGACTACTATGGCTACACCTTC
CDR3 protein: CSARGDRDYYGYTF

V gene: TRBV19
D gene: TRBD1
CDR3 length: 16
clone size: .
J gene: TRBJ2-1
CDR3 DNA: TGTGCCAGTAGTTCCCGGACAGGCCCAGGCTACAATGAGCAGTTCTTC
CDR3 protein: CASSSRTGPGYNEQFF

V gene: TRBV20-1
D gene: TRBD2
CDR3 length: 16
clone size: .
J gene: TRBJ2-5
CDR3 DNA: TGCAGTGCTAGAGAGACTAGCGGGGGGGTCTCGGAGACCCAGTACTTC
CDR3 protein: CSARETSGGVSETQYF

V gene: TRBV30
D gene: .
CDR3 length: 14
clone size: .
J gene: TRBJ2-2
CDR3 DNA: TGTGCCTGGAGTGCGGGGAAAAACACCGGGGAGCTGTTTTTT
CDR3 protein: CAWSAGKNTGELFF

V gene: TRBV24-1
D gene: .
CDR3 length: 17
clone size: few
J gene: TRBJ1-3
CDR3 DNA: TGTGCCACCAGGGGTCGGGCCCCGGAGGGACCTGGAAACACCATATATTTT
CDR3 protein: CATRGRAPEGPGNTIYF

V gene: TRBV27
D gene: .
CDR3 length: 13
clone size: once
J gene: TRBJ1-1
CDR3 DNA: TGTGCCAGCAGTTCGTACAGGGACACTGAAGCTTTCTTT
CDR3 protein: CASSSYRDTEAFF

V gene: TRBV6-5
D gene: TRBD1
CDR3 length: 16
clone size: .
J gene: TRBJ2-5
CDR3 DNA: TGTGCCAGCAGTTACGTGGGGACAGGGGTCAAGGAGACCCAGTACTTC
CDR3 protein: CASSYVGTGVKETQYF

V gene: TRBV7-9
D gene: TRBD1
CDR3 length: 16
clone size: few
J gene: TRBJ1-3
CDR3 DNA: TGTGCCAGCAGCTTGGGCAGGGGGAAATATGGAAACACCATATATTTT
CDR3 protein: CASSLGRGKYGNTIYF

V gene: TRBV20-1
D gene: .
CDR3 length: 15
clone size: .
J gene: TRBJ1-1
CDR3 DNA: TGCAGTGCTCTCAAGGTGGGGGGTATTTACACTGAAGCTTTCTTT
CDR3 protein: CSALKVGGIYTEAFF

V gene: TRBV20-1
D gene: TRBD1
CDR3 length: 15
clone size: .
J gene: TRBJ1-3
CDR3 DNA: TGCAGTGCTAGGGAACCCGGGACAGGGGGAAACACCATATATTTT
CDR3 protein: CSAREPGTGGNTIYF

V gene: TRBV20-1
D gene: TRBD1
CDR3 length: 15
clone size: .
J gene: TRBJ2-5
CDR3 DNA: TGCAGTGCTAGAGATGGGACAGGGGGCCTGGAGACCCAGTACTTC
CDR3 protein: CSARDGTGGLETQYF